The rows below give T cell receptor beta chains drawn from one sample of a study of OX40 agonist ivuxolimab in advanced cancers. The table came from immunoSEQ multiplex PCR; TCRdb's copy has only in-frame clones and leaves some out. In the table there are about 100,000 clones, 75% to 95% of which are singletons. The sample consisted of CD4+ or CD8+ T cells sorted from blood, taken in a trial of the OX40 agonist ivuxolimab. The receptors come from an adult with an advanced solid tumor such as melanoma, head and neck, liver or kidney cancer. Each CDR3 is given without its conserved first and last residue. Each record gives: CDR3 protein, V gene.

CDR3aa: ASSQGLTDSGNTIY
v_gene: TRBV4-3

CDR3aa: ASSYPRGDGYT
v_gene: TRBV6-5

CDR3aa: ASSFGKSNYGYT
v_gene: TRBV5-1

CDR3aa: ASSPSGRETQY
v_gene: TRBV14

CDR3aa: ASHSNNEKLF
v_gene: TRBV28

CDR3aa: ASRGQSVGNTIY
v_gene: TRBV7-2

CDR3aa: ASSLRAGGLNEQF
v_gene: TRBV5-1

CDR3aa: ASRLGLAAYEQY
v_gene: TRBV6-5

CDR3aa: ASSLAGGGETQY
v_gene: TRBV7-2

CDR3aa: ASRMDPTTDYGYT
v_gene: TRBV19

CDR3aa: ASSLRRGSGNTIY
v_gene: TRBV19

CDR3aa: ASSLSGNTDTQY
v_gene: TRBV7-9

CDR3aa: ASSRGPDKEKLF
v_gene: TRBV4-2

CDR3aa: ASSLSIQKLF
v_gene: TRBV7-2

CDR3aa: ASSLNPQGTGGKAF
v_gene: TRBV7-2

CDR3aa: TSSRAKGKGHGYT
v_gene: TRBV1

CDR3aa: ASSQDALAPYNEQF
v_gene: TRBV4-1

CDR3aa: ASRESGSGETQY
v_gene: TRBV2

CDR3aa: ASSSGALGMDTEAF
v_gene: TRBV28

CDR3aa: AWSVDRGLGSLTTQY
v_gene: TRBV30

CDR3aa: ASSQDLSGATYYGYT
v_gene: TRBV4-1